The clone carrying this T cell receptor (beta chain) was detected many times. The target antigen is unknown. This entry is derived from a study of neurological immune-mediated disorders. Study-level results: Association with the multiple sclerosis repertoire cluster was not found for any clinical or MRI feature.

MiXCR, applied by TCRdb to the 5' RACE reads, yields one record per CDR3 protein. The repertoire consists of around 70,000 distinct CDR3 sequences, with less than 5.5% occurring once and the leading ten covering approximately 3%. There are 16 residues in the CDR3. Germline loops: CDR1 SGHNT, CDR2 YYREEE (reference sequence). V trimming: 4 bases; J trimming: 8 bases; junction bases outside the gene matches: 14. The genes are TRBV5-4 and TRBJ1-4, with TRBD1 matching over 7 bases. The sample was PBMCs. The origin of this receptor is a woman in her twenties or thirties with multiple sclerosis. Written as DNA, the CDR3 is TGTGCCAGCAGCCGGAACATCAGGGGGGAGTCAGAAAAACTGTTTTTT. The encoded protein is CASSRNIRGESEKLFF.